This T cell receptor (beta chain) emerged from a study of T cells in Graves' hyperthyroidism and ophthalmopathy. Study at large: Peripheral blood was obtained at initial diagnosis, preceding any treatment.

The germline CDR1 and CDR2 sequences are LNHNV and YYDKDF (reference sequence). The CDR3 is 17 residues long. Extraction of PBMCs used roughly 9.4 ml of fresh peripheral blood. Researchers took RNA transcripts and amplified the TCR beta CDR3 regions from them. Initially, a first-round RT-PCR of the TCR CDR3 employed the HTBI primer set. MiXCR, applied by TCRdb to the multiplex PCR reads, yields one record per CDR3 protein. The table records about 560,000 distinct CDR3 sequences, over 15% of them present only once. Regarding this clonotype: A junction boundary mismatches the germline segment, possibly from a read error.

This clonotype was sampled from a woman aged 18-29 years with Graves' hyperthyroidism. Sequencing was carried out using blood. The rearrangement links TRBV15 to TRBJ1-3, with 7 bases that match TRBD1. The CDR3 protein is CATTRGTGALSGNTIYF. The CDR3 DNA reads as TGTGCCACCACCAGAGGCACAGGGGCCCTCTCTGGAAACACCATATATTTT.